Each of the 8 T cell receptor beta chains below was sequenced from the same sample in a study of blood T cell repertoires in COVID-19. The method was immunoSEQ multiplex PCR; TCRdb's version includes in-frame clones alone and lacks a portion of them. Found here are over 200,000 clones, 80% to 85% of them singletons; the top ten hold 5.1%. The sequenced material came from peripheral blood. The receptors here all came from a human donor in a cohort sampled during active COVID-19.

The chain combines TRBV5-1 with TRBJ1-2; no reliable D call. Trimming stripped 0 bases from V and 2 bases from J, with 8 bases between. The CDR3 contains 14 residues. The germline gives CDR1 SGHRS, CDR2 YFSETQ. The CDR3 DNA is TGCGCCAGCAGCTTGGTACAGAAGAACTATGGCTACACCTTC. Residues: CASSLVQKNYGYTF.

V and J are TRBV7-9 and TRBJ2-3, with 8 nucleotides matching TRBD2. V gave up 7 bases and J gave up 3 bases; unmatched junction bases: 9. The CDR3 spans 15 residues. Germline loops: CDR1 SEHNR, CDR2 FQNEAQ (reference sequence). The chain's CDR3 is CASIDPGRDTDTQYF. The CDR3 coding sequence is TGTGCCAGCATCGACCCCGGGAGGGATACAGATACGCAGTATTTT.

The V gene is TRBV30, the J gene TRBJ2-7; tentatively, D is TRBD2 (5 bases). Germline CDR1 GTSNPN, CDR2 SVGIG (reference sequence). The CDR3 has 12 amino acids. V was shortened by 4 bases and J by 5 bases, with 12 bases between the two germline ends. The CDR3 DNA reads TGTGCCTGGAATTCGGGAACGCACGAGCAGTACTTC. Translated, it gives CAWNSGTHEQYF.

This chain uses TRBV11-2 with TRBJ2-1; 9 nucleotides align to TRBD2. This CDR3 has 15 amino acids. Germline trimming cut 3 bases from V and 8 bases from J; bases unmatched to any gene: 8. Per the germline V gene, CDR1 is SGHAT and CDR2 is FQNNGV. The CDR3 nucleotides read TGTGCCAGCAGCTTTTCGAGCGGGAGGATGTATGAGCAGTTCTTC. Encoded protein: CASSFSSGRMYEQFF.

The genes are TRBV9 and TRBJ2-5, with D unclear. Germline V gene sequence: CDR1 SGDLS, CDR2 YYNGEE. With 0 bases removed from V and 2 bases from J, the gap between germline ends came to 14 bases. This CDR3 has 16 amino acids. The CDR3 DNA reads as TGTGCCAGCAGCGTAGCGGCAGCGCCAGCTCAAGAGACCCAGTACTTC. Its protein product is CASSVAAAPAQETQYF.

The chain recombines TRBV28 with TRBJ2-5, with TRBD2 as a possible D gene (6 bases). CDR1 is MDHEN and CDR2 is SYDVKM in the germline V gene. Trimming took off 2 bases at V and 2 bases at J, with 15 bases between the two ends. The CDR3 consists of 16 residues. The CDR3 DNA sequence: TGTGCCAGCAGTTTACGCTCCGGAGGGGAACAAGAGACCCAGTACTTC. Its protein is CASSLRSGGEQETQYF.

The chain couples TRBV27 to TRBJ2-5; D is undetermined. CDR1 is MNHEY, CDR2 SMNVEV, per germline (reference sequence). The V gene lost 4 bases and the J gene lost 6 bases, with 15 bases spanning the gap. The length of the CDR3 is 14 residues. The CDR3, as DNA: TGTGCCAGCAGTTCGTTCCCTACTGTGAAGACCCAGTACTTC. Its translation is CASSSFPTVKTQYF.

The chain joins TRBV3-1 (or the pseudogene TRBV3-2) to TRBJ2-1; 7 positions match TRBD2. V was clipped by 6 bases and J by 13 bases; unmatched bases: 6. CDR1 is LGHDT, CDR2 YNNKEL, per germline (reference sequence). The CDR3 is made up of 11 amino acids. CDR3 bases: TGTGCCAGCAGTCTTCGGGACTATCAGTTCTTC. Translated, it gives CASSLRDYQFF.